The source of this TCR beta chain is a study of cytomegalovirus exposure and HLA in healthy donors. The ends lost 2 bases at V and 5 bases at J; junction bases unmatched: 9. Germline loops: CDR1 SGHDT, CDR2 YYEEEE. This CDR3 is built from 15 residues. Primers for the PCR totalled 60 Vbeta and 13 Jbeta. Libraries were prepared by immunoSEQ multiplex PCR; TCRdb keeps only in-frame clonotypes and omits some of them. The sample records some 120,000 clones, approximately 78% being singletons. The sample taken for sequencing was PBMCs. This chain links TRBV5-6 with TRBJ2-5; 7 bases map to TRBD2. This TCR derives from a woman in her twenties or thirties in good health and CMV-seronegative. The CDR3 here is CASSFWDPGRETQYF. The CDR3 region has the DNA TGTGCCAGCAGCTTTTGGGACCCCGGGAGGGAGACCCAGTACTTC.